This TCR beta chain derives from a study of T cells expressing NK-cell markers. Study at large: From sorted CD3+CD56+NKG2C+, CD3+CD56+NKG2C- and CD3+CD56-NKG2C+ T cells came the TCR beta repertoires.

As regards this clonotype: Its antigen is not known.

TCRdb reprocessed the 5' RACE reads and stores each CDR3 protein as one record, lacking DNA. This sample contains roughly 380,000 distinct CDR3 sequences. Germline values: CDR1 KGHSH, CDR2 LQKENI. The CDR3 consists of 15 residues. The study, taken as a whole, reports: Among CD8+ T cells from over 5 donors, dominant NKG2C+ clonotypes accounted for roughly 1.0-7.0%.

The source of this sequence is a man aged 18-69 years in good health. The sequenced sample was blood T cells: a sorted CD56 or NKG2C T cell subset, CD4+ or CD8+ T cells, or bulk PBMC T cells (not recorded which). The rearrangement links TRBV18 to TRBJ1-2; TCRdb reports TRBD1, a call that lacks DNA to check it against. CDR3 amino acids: CASSPVPGTGGGYTF.